This T cell receptor beta chain was documented in a study of T cell repertoires in cytomegalovirus infection. Study at large: Both a matching HLA type and CMV infection were indicated by public TCR beta signatures.

MiXCR was run by TCRdb on the reads, yielding one entry per CDR3 protein. Of 300,000 to 400,000 distinct CDR3 sequences detected, more than 8% appear once; the ten largest clones hold roughly 4%. CDR3 length: 14 amino acids. CDR1 and CDR2 (germline): MGHDK, SYGVNS. V was pared by 8 bases and J by 0 bases, with 4 bases of the junction left unmatched. This clonotype occurred many times. Material for sequencing was PBMCs. V gene TRBV25-1 combines with J gene TRBJ2-1; 7 nucleotides line up with TRBD2. This receptor was identified in a human donor in good health (CMV status not recorded). Some clones in this sample may be carry-over from other donors' samples. The CDR3 loop reads CASQRGSSYNEQFF. The DNA of the CDR3 is TGTGCCAGCCAGCGGGGCAGCTCCTACAATGAGCAGTTCTTC.